Listed here are 9 T cell receptor beta chains from one sample, sequenced in a study of blood T cell repertoires in COVID-19. TCRdb's copy holds only in-frame clones and misses some; the assay was immunoSEQ multiplex PCR. Of roughly 160,000 clones detected, approximately 90% appear once; the ten largest clones hold roughly 24%. Sequencing was performed on peripheral blood. These receptors were obtained from a man aged 60 to 75 with acute or convalescent COVID-19.

This chain connects TRBV2 to TRBJ1-2; D ambiguous. Germline V gene data show CDR1 as SNHLY and CDR2 as FYNNEI. The CDR3 has 13 residues. The V end lost 0 bases, the J end lost 2 bases, and 4 bases lay between the germline ends. CDR3 protein: CASSEALNYGYTF. The CDR3 region has the DNA TGTGCCAGCAGTGAAGCCCTAAACTATGGCTACACCTTC.

The J gene is TRBJ1-1, the V gene TRBV7-3; D call uncertain. CDR3 length equals 14 residues. Germline CDR1 and CDR2: SGHTA and FQGTGA. The V gene lost 3 bases and the J gene lost 1 base, with 9 bases spanning the gap. In DNA, the CDR3 is TGTGCCAGCAGCTTGGGCCCTTGGAACACTGAAGCTTTCTTT. Translated: CASSLGPWNTEAFF.

The chain employs TRBV11-3 and TRBJ2-2; D uncertain. The germline CDR1 and CDR2 sequences are SGHNT and YENEEA. The CDR3 is 13 amino acids. V was clipped by 5 bases and J by 2 bases, with 6 bases between them. CDR3 coding DNA: TGTGCCAGCAGCCCCAGAAACACCGGGGAGCTGTTTTTT. Its translation is CASSPRNTGELFF.

The chain links TRBV5-4 to TRBJ2-1, with a tentative D call TRBD2 (6 bases). The germline V gene encodes CDR1 SGHNT and CDR2 YYREEE (reference sequence). V lost 4 bases to trimming and J lost 5 bases, with 13 bases between them. The CDR3 loop spans 14 amino acids. The chain's CDR3 is CASSTEVADNEQFF. CDR3 nucleotide sequence: TGTGCCAGCAGCACCGAAGTAGCGGACAATGAGCAGTTCTTC. Using reference TRBV5-4 and TRBJ2-1 for the parts outside the CDR3, the full variable domain is ETGVTQSPTHLIKTRGQQVTLRCSSQSGHNTVSWYQQALGQGPQFIFQYYREEENGRGNFPPRFSGLQFPNYSSELNVNALELDDSALYLCASSTEVADNEQFFGPGTRLTVL.

There are a few counts of this clone. The chain combines TRBV7-3 with TRBJ2-2; a possible D gene is TRBD2 (6 bases). The CDR3 is made up of 15 amino acids. The V and J ends lost 5 bases and 2 bases respectively, with 12 bases between them. Germline lookup yields CDR1 SGHTA and CDR2 FQGTGA. The CDR3 DNA reads TGTGCCAGCAGCCCAGAGGGACTTAACACCGGGGAGCTGTTTTTT. Protein: CASSPEGLNTGELFF.

The genes are TRBV30 and TRBJ2-5, with D possibly TRBD2 on 5 matching bases. Trimming removed 3 bases at V and 0 bases at J, with 8 bases between. This CDR3 is 13 amino acids long. Germline assignment: CDR1 GTSNPN and CDR2 SVGIG (reference sequence). The CDR3 is CAWRRGYQETQYF. The CDR3 region has the DNA TGTGCCTGGAGACGAGGGTACCAAGAGACCCAGTACTTC.

This chain joins TRBV30 and TRBJ1-5, with D tentatively TRBD1 (5 bases). The CDR3 totals 14 residues. Trimming took 4 bases from V and 5 from J, leaving 15 bases between them. The V gene's germline CDR1 is GTSNPN and CDR2 SVGIG (reference sequence). DNA for the CDR3: TGTGCCTGGATGCGGCAGGGTGTAGATCAGCCCCAGCATTTT. Residues: CAWMRQGVDQPQHF. Looking up the rest from reference TRBV30 and TRBJ1-5 gives the full variable domain: SQTIHQWPATLVQPVGSPLSLECTVEGTSNPNLYWYRQAAGRGLQLLFYSVGIGQISSEVPQNLSASRPQDRQFILSSKKLLLSDSGFYLCAWMRQGVDQPQHFGDGTRLSIL.

The rearrangement joins TRBV19 to TRBJ1-2, with unresolved D. Germline CDR1 is LNHDA and CDR2 is SQIVND (reference sequence). The CDR3 extends over 12 amino acids. V was clipped by 5 bases and J by 5 bases, with 9 bases between them. CDR3 residues: CASSFREYGYTF. The CDR3 nucleotides are TGTGCCAGTAGTTTCCGGGAGTATGGCTACACCTTC.

The V call is TRBV5-1, the J call TRBJ1-2; 10 bases map to TRBD1. Germline CDR1 reads SGHRS; CDR2 reads YFSETQ. The CDR3 covers 15 residues. V shed 3 bases and J 3 bases; nucleotides not matched to a gene: 5. Here the CDR3 DNA reads TGCGCCAGCAGCTCGTATGGGACAGGGGACTATGGCTACACCTTC. Translating it yields CASSSYGTGDYGYTF.